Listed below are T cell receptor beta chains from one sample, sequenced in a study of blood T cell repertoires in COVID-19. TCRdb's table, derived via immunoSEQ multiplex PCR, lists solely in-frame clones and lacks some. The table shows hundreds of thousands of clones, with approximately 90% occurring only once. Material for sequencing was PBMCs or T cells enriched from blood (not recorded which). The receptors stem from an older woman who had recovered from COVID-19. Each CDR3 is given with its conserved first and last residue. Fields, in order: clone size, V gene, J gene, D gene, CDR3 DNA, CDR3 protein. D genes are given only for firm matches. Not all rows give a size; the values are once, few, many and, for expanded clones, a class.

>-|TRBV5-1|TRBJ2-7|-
TGCGCCAGCAGCTTAACATACCGGGGGGCCCACGAGCAGTACTTC
CASSLTYRGAHEQYF
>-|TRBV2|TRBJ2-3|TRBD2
TGTGCCAGCAGTGGCTCCGCTAGCGGCTGGGGCACAGATACGCAGTATTTT
CASSGSASGWGTDTQYF
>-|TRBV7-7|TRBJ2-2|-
TGTGCCAGCAGCTTGAGGGAGAACACCGGGGAGCTGTTTTTT
CASSLRENTGELFF
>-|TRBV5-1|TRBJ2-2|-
TGCGCCAGCAGAAACTCGCGGGTCGTCACCGGGGAGCTGTTTTTT
CASRNSRVVTGELFF
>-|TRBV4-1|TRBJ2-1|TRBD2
TGCGCCAGCAGCCTCGGACTAGCGGGGGCGTTCTACAATGAGCAGTTCTTC
CASSLGLAGAFYNEQFF
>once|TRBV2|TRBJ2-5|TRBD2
TGTGCCAGCAGCTTCGGGACTAGCGGGGGACAAGAGACCCAGTACTTC
CASSFGTSGGQETQYF
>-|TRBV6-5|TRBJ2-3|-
TGCGCCAGCCGGCGGGGCTCAGATACGCAGTATTTT
CASRRGSDTQYF
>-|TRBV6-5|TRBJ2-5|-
TGTGCCAGCAGTTATTCGGGTCCCGGCGTTAGGGAGACCCAGTACTTC
CASSYSGPGVRETQYF
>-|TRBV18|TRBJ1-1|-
TGTGCCAGCTCAACCGGGGTATCATCTGAAGCTTTCTTT
CASSTGVSSEAFF
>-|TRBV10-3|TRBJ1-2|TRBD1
TGTGCCATCAGTGAGTCGGACAGGGTCGGCTATGGCTACACCTTC
CAISESDRVGYGYTF
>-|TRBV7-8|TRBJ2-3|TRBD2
TGTGCCAGCAGAACGCGGGGGGCAGCGAACACAGATACGCAGTATTTT
CASRTRGAANTDTQYF
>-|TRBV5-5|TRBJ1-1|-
TGTGCCAGCGAACGCAAGCAGTATACAGGGTCTGAAGCTTTCTTT
CASERKQYTGSEAFF
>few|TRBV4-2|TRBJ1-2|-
TGTGCCAGCAGCCAAGGCGGGGCGGACACAGCTAACTATGGCTACACCTTC
CASSQGGADTANYGYTF
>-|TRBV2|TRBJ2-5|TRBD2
TGTGCCAGCAAAAAAGTCCTAGCGGGACAAGAGACCCAGTACTTC
CASKKVLAGQETQYF
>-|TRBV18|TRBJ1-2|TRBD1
TGTGCCAGCTCCCCGACAGGGATGGACTATGGCTACACCTTC
CASSPTGMDYGYTF
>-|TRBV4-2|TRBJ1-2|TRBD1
TGTGCCAGCAGCCCCCGACAGGGGGATGGCTACACCTTC
CASSPRQGDGYTF
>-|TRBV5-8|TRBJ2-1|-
TGTGCCAGCAGCTTCCGAGGGGGATCCTACAATGAGCAGTTCTTC
CASSFRGGSYNEQFF
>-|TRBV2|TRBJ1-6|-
TGTGCCAGCAGTCTCCAGCAGGGGCTCCCTTTATGGGTCCACTTT
CASSLQQGLPLWVHF
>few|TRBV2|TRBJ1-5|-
TGTGCCAGCAGTAGACAGAATCAGCCCCAGCATTTT
CASSRQNQPQHF
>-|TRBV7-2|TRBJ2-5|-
TGTGCCAGCAGCCAGGCAGGGGAGGGTGGGGAGACCCAGTACTTC
CASSQAGEGGETQYF
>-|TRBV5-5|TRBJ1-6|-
TGTGCCAGCAGCTTGGGGCTTCAAAATTCACCCCTCCACTTT
CASSLGLQNSPLHF
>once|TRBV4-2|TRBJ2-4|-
TGTGCCAGCAGCCGAACAGGGTTGAACATTCAGTACTTC
CASSRTGLNIQYF
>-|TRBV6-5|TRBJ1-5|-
TGTGCCAGCAGTTCTGACAGGAAAGTCAATCAGCCCCAGCATTTT
CASSSDRKVNQPQHF
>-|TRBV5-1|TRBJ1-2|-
TGCGCCAGCAGCTTGGCTGGGGAGGGTGGCTACACCTTC
CASSLAGEGGYTF
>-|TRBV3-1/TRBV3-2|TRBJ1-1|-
TGTGCCAGCAGCCAAGGAGCTCGGGGAATGGATGCTTTCTTT
CASSQGARGMDAFF
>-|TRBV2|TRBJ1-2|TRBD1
TGTGCCAGCAGGACAGGGGGCACGAACTATGGCTACACCTTC
CASRTGGTNYGYTF
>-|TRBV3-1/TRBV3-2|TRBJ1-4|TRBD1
TGTGCCAGCAGCCATGGACAGGGGCTTAATGAAAAACTGTTTTTT
CASSHGQGLNEKLFF
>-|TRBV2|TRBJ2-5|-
TGTGCCAGCAGGCCCAGGGAGACCCAGTACTTC
CASRPRETQYF
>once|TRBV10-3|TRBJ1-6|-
TGTGCCATCAGTGAAGGGAGCGACTCACCCCTCCACTTT
CAISEGSDSPLHF
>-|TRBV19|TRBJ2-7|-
TGTGCCAGTAGCCGGACTGAGGGCTACGAGCAGTACTTC
CASSRTEGYEQYF
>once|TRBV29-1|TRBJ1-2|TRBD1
TGCAGCGGGGGGCAGGGGGACTATGGCTACACCTTC
CSGGQGDYGYTF
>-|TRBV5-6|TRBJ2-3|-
TGTGCCAGCAGCGAGGACAGTCCAGATACGCAGTATTTT
CASSEDSPDTQYF
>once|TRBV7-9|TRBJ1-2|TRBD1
TGTGCCAGCAGCTTAGCTGGGACAGGGGACTGGGGCTACACCTTC
CASSLAGTGDWGYTF
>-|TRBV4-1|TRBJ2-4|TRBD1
TGCGCCAGCAGCCAAGGACGATTCGGCAGGGGGCCAGAGATAGCCAAAAACATTCAGTACTTC
CASSQGRFGRGPEIAKNIQYF
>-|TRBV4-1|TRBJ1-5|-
TGCGCCAGCAGCCCCTTAACGGGGGGGGCCGGCAATCAGCCCCAGCATTTT
CASSPLTGGAGNQPQHF
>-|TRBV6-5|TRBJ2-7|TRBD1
TGTGCCAGCAGGCGGGGACAGGGATCCTACGAGCAGTACTTC
CASRRGQGSYEQYF
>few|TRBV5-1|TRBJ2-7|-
TGCGCCAGCAGCACCGGGACTGAAACTAGAAACGAGCAGTACTTC
CASSTGTETRNEQYF
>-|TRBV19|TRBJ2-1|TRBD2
TGTGCCAGTAGCTTAGCGGGGGCCCACTACAATGAGCAGTTCTTC
CASSLAGAHYNEQFF
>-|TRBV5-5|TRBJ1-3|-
TGTGCCAGCAGCCCACGGTGGCAGGGAAGCTCTGGAAACACCATATATTTT
CASSPRWQGSSGNTIYF
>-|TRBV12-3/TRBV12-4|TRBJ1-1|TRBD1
TGTGCCAGCAGCCGACAGGGGATGACTGAAGCTTTCTTT
CASSRQGMTEAFF
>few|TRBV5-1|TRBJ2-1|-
TGCGCCAGCTGTGCAGATTTTCAGGGCGATCCCTCCTACAATGAGCAGTTCTTC
CASCADFQGDPSYNEQFF
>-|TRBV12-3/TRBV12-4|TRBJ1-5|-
TGTGCCAGCAGCGGACAGTTAAATCAGCCCCAGCATTTT
CASSGQLNQPQHF
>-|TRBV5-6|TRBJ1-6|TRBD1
TGTGCCAGCAGCGCTGGACAGGGTTGGTCACCCCTCCACTTT
CASSAGQGWSPLHF
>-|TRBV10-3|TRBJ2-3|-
TGTGCCATCAGTGAGTCGAGCACCTACACAGATACGCAGTATTTT
CAISESSTYTDTQYF
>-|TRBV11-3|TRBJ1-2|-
TGTGCCAGCAGCTTAGACAAACTCTATGGCTACACCTTC
CASSLDKLYGYTF
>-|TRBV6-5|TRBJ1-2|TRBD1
TGTGCCACACTACCGGGAAGACAGGGGAGGGATGGCTACACCTTC
CATLPGRQGRDGYTF
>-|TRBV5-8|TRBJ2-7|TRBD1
TGTGCCAGCAGCACCGGGACAGGGTCTGGGCGCGAGCAGTACTTC
CASSTGTGSGREQYF
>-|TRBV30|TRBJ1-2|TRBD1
TGTGCCTGGATAGGCGGGACAGGGATTTCTACCTATGGCTACACCTTC
CAWIGGTGISTYGYTF
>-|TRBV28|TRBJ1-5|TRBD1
TGTGCCAGCAGTCCAAACGGACAGGGTGGCAATCAGCCCCAGCATTTT
CASSPNGQGGNQPQHF
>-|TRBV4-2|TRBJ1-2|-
TGTGCCAGCAGCCAAGATTTCGACAGAAAATATGGCTACACCTTC
CASSQDFDRKYGYTF